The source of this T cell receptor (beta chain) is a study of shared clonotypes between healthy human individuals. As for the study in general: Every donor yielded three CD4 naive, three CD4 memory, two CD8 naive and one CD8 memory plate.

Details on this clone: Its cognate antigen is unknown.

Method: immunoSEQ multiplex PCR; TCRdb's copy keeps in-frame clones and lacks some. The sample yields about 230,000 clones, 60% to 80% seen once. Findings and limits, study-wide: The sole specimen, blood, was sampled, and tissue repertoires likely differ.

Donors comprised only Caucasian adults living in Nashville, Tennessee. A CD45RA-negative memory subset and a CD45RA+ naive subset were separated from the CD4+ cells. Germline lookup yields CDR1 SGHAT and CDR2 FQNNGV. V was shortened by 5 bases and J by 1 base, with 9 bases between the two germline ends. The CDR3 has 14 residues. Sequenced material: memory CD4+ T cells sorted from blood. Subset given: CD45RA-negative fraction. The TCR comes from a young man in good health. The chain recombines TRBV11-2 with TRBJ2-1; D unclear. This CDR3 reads CASSPTKSYNEQFF. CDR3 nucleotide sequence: TGTGCCAGCAGCCCGACAAAATCCTACAATGAGCAGTTCTTC. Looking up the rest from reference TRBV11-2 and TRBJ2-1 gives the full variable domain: EAGVAQSPRYKIIEKRQSVAFWCNPISGHATLYWYQQILGQGPKLLIQFQNNGVVDDSQLPKDRFSAERLKGVDSTLKIQPAKLEDSAVYLCASSPTKSYNEQFFGPGTRLTVL.